This TCR beta chain was profiled in a study of T cells in Graves' hyperthyroidism and ophthalmopathy. Across the study: At initial diagnosis, before any treatment had begun, peripheral blood was obtained. Whole-study findings and limits: Ophthalmopathy was distinguished from stable hyperthyroidism by 13 V-J signatures.

Amplification targeted TCR beta CDR3 regions from RNA transcripts. Carried out on the TCR CDR3, a first-round RT-PCR used the HTBI primer set. TCRdb redid the calling of the multiplex PCR reads with MiXCR, one entry per CDR3 protein. The sample yields 600,000 to 650,000 distinct CDR3 sequences, roughly 16% seen once. There are a few counts of this clonotype. What it recognizes is unknown. Trimming took off 3 bases at V and 8 bases at J, with 11 bases between the two ends. This CDR3 contains 14 residues. Sequencing was done on a sample of blood. The chain combines TRBV12-3 or TRBV12-4 with TRBJ1-6; possible D gene TRBD1, 5 bases. The source of this sequence is a woman in her twenties or thirties with Graves' hyperthyroidism. In nucleotides, the CDR3 is TGTGCCAGCAGTTTCAGCGGGGGGGATTCACCCCTCCACTTT. This translates into CASSFSGGDSPLHF.